This paragraph reports one TCR beta chain. Sequenced by immunoSEQ multiplex PCR; TCRdb stores in-frame clones only, minus some. The sample lists 150,000 to 200,000 clones; roughly 83% were seen once. The sample originates from a study of cytomegalovirus exposure and HLA in healthy donors. Germline-derived CDR1 and CDR2 are LNHDA and SQIVND (reference sequence). The CDR3 sequence is 15 residues long. Trimming took 8 bases from V and 4 from J; bases not matched to a gene: 11. The specimen was PBMCs. The V gene is TRBV19, the J gene TRBJ2-1, with TRBD2 matching 7 bases. The receptor's source is a young woman in good health and CMV-seronegative. CDR3 sequence reads: CASSPWGGKYNEQFF. The CDR3, as DNA: TGTGCCAGTTCGCCTTGGGGGGGAAAATACAATGAGCAGTTCTTC.